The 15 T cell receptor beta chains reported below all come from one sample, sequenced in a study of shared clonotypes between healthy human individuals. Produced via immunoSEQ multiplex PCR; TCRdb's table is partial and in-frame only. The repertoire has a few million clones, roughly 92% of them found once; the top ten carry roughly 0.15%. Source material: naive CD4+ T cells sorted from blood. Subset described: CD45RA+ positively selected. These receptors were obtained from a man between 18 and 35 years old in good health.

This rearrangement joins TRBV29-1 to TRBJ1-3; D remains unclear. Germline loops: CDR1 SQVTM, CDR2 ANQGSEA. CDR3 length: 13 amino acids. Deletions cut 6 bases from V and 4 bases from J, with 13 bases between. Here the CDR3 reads CSVRGAGGNTIYF. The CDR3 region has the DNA TGCAGCGTGCGGGGTGCGGGAGGAAACACCATATATTTT.

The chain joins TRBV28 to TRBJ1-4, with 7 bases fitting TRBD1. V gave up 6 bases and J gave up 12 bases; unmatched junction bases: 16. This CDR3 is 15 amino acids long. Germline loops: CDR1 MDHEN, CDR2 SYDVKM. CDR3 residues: CASRLGQSLSGQLFF. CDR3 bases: TGTGCCAGCAGGCTGGGACAGTCCCTCTCGGGGCAACTGTTTTTT.

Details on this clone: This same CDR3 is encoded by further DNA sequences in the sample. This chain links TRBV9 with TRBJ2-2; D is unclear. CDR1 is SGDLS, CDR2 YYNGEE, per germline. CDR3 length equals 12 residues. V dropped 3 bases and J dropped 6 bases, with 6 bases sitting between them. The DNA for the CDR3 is TGTGCCAGCAGCGGTCTAGCCGGGGAGCTGTTTTTT. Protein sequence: CASSGLAGELFF.

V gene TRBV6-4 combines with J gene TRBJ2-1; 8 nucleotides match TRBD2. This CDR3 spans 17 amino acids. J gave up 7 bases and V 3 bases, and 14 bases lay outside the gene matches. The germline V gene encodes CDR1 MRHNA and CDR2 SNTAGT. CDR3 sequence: CASSESPSSGSWNEQFF. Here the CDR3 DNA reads TGTGCCAGCAGTGAATCCCCATCCAGCGGGAGCTGGAATGAGCAGTTCTTC.

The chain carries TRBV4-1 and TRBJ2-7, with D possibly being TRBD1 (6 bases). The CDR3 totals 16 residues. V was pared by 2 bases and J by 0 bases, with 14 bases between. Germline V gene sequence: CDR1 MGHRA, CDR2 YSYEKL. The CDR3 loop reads CASSQQGWASSYEQYF. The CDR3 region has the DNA TGCGCCAGCAGCCAACAGGGGTGGGCAAGCTCCTACGAGCAGTACTTC.

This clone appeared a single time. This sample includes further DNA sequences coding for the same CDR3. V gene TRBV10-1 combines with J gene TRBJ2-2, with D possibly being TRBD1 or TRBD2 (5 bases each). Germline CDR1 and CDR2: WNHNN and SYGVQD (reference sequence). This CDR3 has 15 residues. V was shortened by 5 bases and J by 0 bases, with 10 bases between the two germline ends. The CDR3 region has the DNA TGCGCCAGCAGTTCAGGGACCGCGAACACCGGGGAGCTGTTTTTT. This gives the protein CASSSGTANTGELFF.

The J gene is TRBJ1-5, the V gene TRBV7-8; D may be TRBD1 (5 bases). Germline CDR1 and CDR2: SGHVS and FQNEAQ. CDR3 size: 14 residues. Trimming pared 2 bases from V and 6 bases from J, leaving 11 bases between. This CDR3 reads CASSLRGKGQPQHF. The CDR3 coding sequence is TGTGCCAGCAGCTTACGGGGGAAGGGTCAGCCCCAGCATTTT.

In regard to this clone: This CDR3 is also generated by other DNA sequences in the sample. The CDR3 region has the DNA TGTGCCAGCTCACCAGCCGGCTACGAGCAGTACTTC. Protein sequence: CASSPAGYEQYF. This chain joins TRBV18 and TRBJ2-7; D unresolved. V was trimmed by 2 bases and J by 3 bases, leaving 5 bases between them. Germline V lookup: CDR1 KGHSH, CDR2 LQKENI. This CDR3 has 12 amino acids.

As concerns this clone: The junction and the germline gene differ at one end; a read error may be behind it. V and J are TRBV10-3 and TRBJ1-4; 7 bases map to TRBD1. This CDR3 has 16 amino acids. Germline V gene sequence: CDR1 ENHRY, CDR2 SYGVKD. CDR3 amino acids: CASSESSPGGNEKLFF. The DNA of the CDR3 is TGCGCCAGCAGTGAGTCCTCACCAGGGGGTAATGAAAAACTGTTTTTT.

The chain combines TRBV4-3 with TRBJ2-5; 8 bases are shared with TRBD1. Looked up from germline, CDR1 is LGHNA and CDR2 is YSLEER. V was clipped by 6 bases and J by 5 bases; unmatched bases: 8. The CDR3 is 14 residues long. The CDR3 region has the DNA TGCGCCAGCAGTGGCAGGGGGCTTGGGGAGACCCAGTACTTC. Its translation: CASSGRGLGETQYF.

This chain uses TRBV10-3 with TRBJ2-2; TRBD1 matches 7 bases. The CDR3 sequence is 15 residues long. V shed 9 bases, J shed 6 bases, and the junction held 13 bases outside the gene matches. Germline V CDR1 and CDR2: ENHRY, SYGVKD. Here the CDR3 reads CAMGAGQAYSGELFF. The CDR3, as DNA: TGTGCCATGGGGGCAGGACAGGCGTATTCCGGGGAGCTGTTTTTT.

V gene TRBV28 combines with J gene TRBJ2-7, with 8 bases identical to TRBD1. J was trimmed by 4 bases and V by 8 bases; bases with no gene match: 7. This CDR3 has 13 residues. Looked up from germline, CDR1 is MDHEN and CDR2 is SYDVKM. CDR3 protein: CASYHRGKYEQYF. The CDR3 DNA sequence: TGTGCCAGCTACCACAGGGGGAAATACGAGCAGTACTTC.

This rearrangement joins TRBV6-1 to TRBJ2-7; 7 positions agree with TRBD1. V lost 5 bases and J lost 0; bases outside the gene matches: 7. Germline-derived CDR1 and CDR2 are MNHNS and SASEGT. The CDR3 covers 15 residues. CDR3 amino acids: CASSLGQLASYEQYF. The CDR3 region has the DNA TGTGCCAGCAGTTTGGGACAGCTTGCCTCCTACGAGCAGTACTTC.

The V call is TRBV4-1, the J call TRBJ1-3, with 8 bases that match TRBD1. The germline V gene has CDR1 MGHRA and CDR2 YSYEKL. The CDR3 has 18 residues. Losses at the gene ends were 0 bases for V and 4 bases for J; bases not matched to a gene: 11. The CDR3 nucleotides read TGCGCCAGCAGCCAAGATTCGACCACAGGGGGTCTCGGAAACACCATATATTTT. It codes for CASSQDSTTGGLGNTIYF.

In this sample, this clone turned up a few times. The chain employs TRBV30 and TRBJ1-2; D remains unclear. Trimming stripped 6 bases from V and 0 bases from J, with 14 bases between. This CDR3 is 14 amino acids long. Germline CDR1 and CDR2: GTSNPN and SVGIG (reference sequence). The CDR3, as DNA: TGTGCCTGTTTTGGTGCACAAGCTAACTATGGCTACACCTTC. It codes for CACFGAQANYGYTF.